Listed here are 9 T cell receptor beta chains from one sample, sequenced in a study of blood T cell repertoires in COVID-19. Measured with immunoSEQ multiplex PCR; TCRdb has only the in-frame clones, and not every one. The top ten clones hold 19% of a sample with approximately 67,000 clones, around 85% of them seen once. The source material was peripheral blood. These receptors originate from a woman of 80 years or more with acute or convalescent COVID-19.

The chain has TRBV7-2 and TRBJ2-2, with 9 nucleotides matching TRBD2. The germline V gene has CDR1 SGHTA and CDR2 FQGNSA. This CDR3 has 15 residues. Germline trimming cut 7 bases from V and 7 bases from J; bases unmatched to any gene: 10. The CDR3 coding sequence is TGTGCCAGCACCACTGTGGCGGGAGGGTACGGGGAGCTGTTTTTT. This sequence encodes CASTTVAGGYGELFF.

This chain joins TRBV5-6 and TRBJ2-7; TRBD2 is a possible D gene (6 bases). Germline V lookup: CDR1 SGHDT, CDR2 YYEEEE. The CDR3 length is 14 residues. V was clipped by 4 bases and J by 7 bases, with 18 bases between them. The CDR3 bases are TGTGCCAGCAGCCGCGGGGTTGGGGCGAGAGAGCAGTACTTC. Its translation is CASSRGVGAREQYF.

CDR3 nucleotide sequence: TGTGCCAGCAGCCACAACAGGCTGGGGCCTGAAGCTTTCTTT. Translating gives CASSHNRLGPEAFF. This chain links TRBV3-1 (or the pseudogene TRBV3-2) with TRBJ1-1; tentative D call: TRBD1 (5 bases). Trimming took off 3 bases at V and 6 bases at J, with 14 bases between the two ends. This CDR3 region has 14 residues. Germline CDR1 and CDR2: LGHDT and YNNKEL (reference sequence).

This clone was seen once. The V and J genes are TRBV19 and TRBJ1-2; 8 bases are shared with TRBD1. The CDR3 has 16 residues. Germline CDR1 LNHDA, CDR2 SQIVND (reference sequence). Germline trimming cut 6 bases from V and 7 bases from J; bases unmatched to any gene: 16. The CDR3 DNA follows: TGTGCCAGTAGGAACAAAGGACAGGGCGCAACGGGTGGCTACACCTTC. Protein sequence: CASRNKGQGATGGYTF.

The chain couples TRBV5-1 to TRBJ2-7; D is possibly TRBD2 (6 bases). The CDR3 contains 13 residues. V gave up 4 bases and J gave up 4 bases, with 12 bases separating them. Germline V gene lookup returns CDR1 SGHRS and CDR2 YFSETQ. This CDR3 reads CASSPEGGYEQYF. CDR3 nucleotides: TGCGCCAGCAGCCCGGAGGGAGGATACGAGCAGTACTTC.

The rearrangement links TRBV28 to TRBJ1-5; TRBD1 matches at 7 bases. The CDR3 sequence is 16 residues long. Germline CDR1 is MDHEN and CDR2 is SYDVKM. Trimming removed 5 bases from V and 0 bases from J; junction bases left unmatched: 7. The CDR3 DNA follows: TGTGCCAGCAGTCTACGCAGGGGGGATAGCAATCAGCCCCAGCATTTT. It translates to CASSLRRGDSNQPQHF.

This CDR3 is CASSEAPRTEAFF. CDR3 coding DNA: TGTGCCAGCAGTGAAGCACCGAGGACTGAAGCTTTCTTT. This sequence joins TRBV6-1 and TRBJ1-1, with D uncertain. Trimming pared 0 bases from V and 5 bases from J, leaving 7 bases between. The CDR3 totals 13 residues. Germline V gene data show CDR1 as MNHNS and CDR2 as SASEGT.

This clone has more than one count but fewer than ten. J is TRBJ2-3 and V is TRBV19; D unclear. Per germline, CDR1 LNHDA and CDR2 SQIVND (reference sequence). Trimming pared 5 bases from V and 5 bases from J, leaving 8 bases between. The CDR3 has 12 residues. CDR3 nucleotides: TGTGCCAGTAGTTCAACCGGAGATACGCAGTATTTT. Encoded protein: CASSSTGDTQYF.

This chain links TRBV25-1 with TRBJ1-1; TRBD1 aligns across 8 bases. Per the germline V gene, CDR1 is MGHDK and CDR2 is SYGVNS. Germline trimming cut 4 bases from V and 0 bases from J; bases unmatched to any gene: 4. The CDR3 contains 15 residues. CDR3 bases: TGTGCCAGCAGTGTCACAGGGGGATTGAACACTGAAGCTTTCTTT. It is translated as CASSVTGGLNTEAFF.